This T cell receptor (beta chain) appears in the sequencing data of a study of T cell changes during pregnancy in multiple sclerosis. Here immunoSEQ multiplex PCR was the method, and the copy in TCRdb shows in-frame clones only, minus some. The table includes roughly 89,000 clones, roughly 91% detected once. This CDR3 has 16 amino acids. Germline trimming cut 0 bases from V and 10 bases from J; bases unmatched to any gene: 12. Germline assignment: CDR1 MGHRA and CDR2 YSYEKL. This TCR came from a female donor with multiple sclerosis, enrolled in a pregnancy study. The chain has TRBV4-1 and TRBJ1-2, with TRBD1 matching 9 bases. Sequenced material: peripheral blood, taken in the first trimester of pregnancy. The chain's CDR3 is CASSQDHGTGFFYYTF. CDR3 coding DNA: TGCGCCAGCAGCCAAGATCATGGGACAGGGTTCTTTTACTACACCTTC.